Sequencing of this TCR beta chain was carried out in a study of radiation and T cells in renal cell carcinoma. The study, taken as a whole, reports: Top tumor clonotypes rose in blood 2 weeks post-radiation, then contracted.

The protocol was immunoSEQ multiplex PCR, while the TCRdb copy is restricted to in-frame clones and leaves out a portion. The data hold approximately 83,000 clones, with 70% to 90% observed a single time. Comment on this clone: Its target is not known.

The V gene's germline CDR1 is LGHNT and CDR2 FRNRAP. The CDR3 is 16 amino acids. The V gene end was trimmed by 4 bases and the J gene end by 3 bases; junction bases not matched to a gene: 6. The time point is: blood 4 weeks post-SBRT, at nephrectomy. Treatment: 15 Gy SBRT to primary tumor, nephrectomy 4 weeks later. Nephrectomy followed 15 Gy stereotactic body radiation by 4 weeks. Radiation-treated patients gave blood at baseline, week 2 and week 4. The patient's renal cell carcinoma had clear cell pathology. The chain recombines TRBV12-5 with TRBJ2-6, with 7 bases identical to TRBD2. Source: blood, taken from a patient whose treatment included radiotherapy and nephrectomy. This sequence originates from a man between 45 and 60 years old with renal cell carcinoma. Here the CDR3 reads CASGWEGHCGANVLTF. For the CDR3, the DNA is TGTGCTAGTGGTTGGGAGGGGCACTGTGGGGCCAACGTCCTGACTTTC.